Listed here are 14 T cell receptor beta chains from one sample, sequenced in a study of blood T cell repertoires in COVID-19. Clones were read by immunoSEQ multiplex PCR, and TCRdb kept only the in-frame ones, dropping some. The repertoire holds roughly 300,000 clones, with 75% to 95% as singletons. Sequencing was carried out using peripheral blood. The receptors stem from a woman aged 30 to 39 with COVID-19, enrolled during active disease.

The CDR3 DNA reads as TGCGCCAGCAGCCGAGATACGGGTACCGGGGAGCTGTTTTTT. This sequence encodes CASSRDTGTGELFF. V and J are TRBV4-3 and TRBJ2-2, with D uncertain. Germline CDR1 LGHNA, CDR2 YSLEER. The V gene lost 4 bases and the J gene lost 5 bases, with 11 bases spanning the gap. The CDR3 is 14 amino acids.

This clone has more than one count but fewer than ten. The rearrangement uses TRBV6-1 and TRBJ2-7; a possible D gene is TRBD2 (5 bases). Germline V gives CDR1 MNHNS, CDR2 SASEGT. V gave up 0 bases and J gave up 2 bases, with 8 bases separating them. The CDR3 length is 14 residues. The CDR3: CASSEAGSTYEQYF. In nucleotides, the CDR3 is TGTGCCAGCAGTGAAGCTGGGAGTACCTACGAGCAGTACTTC.

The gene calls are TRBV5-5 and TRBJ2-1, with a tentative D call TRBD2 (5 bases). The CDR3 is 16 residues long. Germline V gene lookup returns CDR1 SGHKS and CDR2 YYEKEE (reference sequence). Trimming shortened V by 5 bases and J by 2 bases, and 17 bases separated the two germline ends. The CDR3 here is CASSRPDYEAYNEQFF. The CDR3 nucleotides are TGTGCCAGCAGTCGACCCGACTACGAGGCCTACAATGAGCAGTTCTTC.

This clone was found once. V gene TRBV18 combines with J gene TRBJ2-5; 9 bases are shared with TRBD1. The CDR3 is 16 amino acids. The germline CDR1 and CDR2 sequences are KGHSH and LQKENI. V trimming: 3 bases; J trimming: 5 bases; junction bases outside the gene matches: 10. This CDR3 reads CASSPPGTGLMETQYF. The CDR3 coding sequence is TGTGCCAGCTCACCTCCCGGGACAGGGTTAATGGAGACCCAGTACTTC.

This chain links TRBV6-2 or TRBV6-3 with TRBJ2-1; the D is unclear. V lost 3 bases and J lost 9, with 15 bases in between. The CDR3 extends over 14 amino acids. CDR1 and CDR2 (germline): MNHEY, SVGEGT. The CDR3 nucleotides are TGTGCCAGCAGTTATTCTCGCCTAACGGTTGAGCAGTTCTTC. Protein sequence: CASSYSRLTVEQFF.

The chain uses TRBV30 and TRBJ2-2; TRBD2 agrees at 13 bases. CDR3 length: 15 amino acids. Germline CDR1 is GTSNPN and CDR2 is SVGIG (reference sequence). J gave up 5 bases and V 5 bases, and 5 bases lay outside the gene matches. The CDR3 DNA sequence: TGTGCCTGGCAACTAGCGGGAGGGTCGACCGGGGAGCTGTTTTTT. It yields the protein CAWQLAGGSTGELFF.

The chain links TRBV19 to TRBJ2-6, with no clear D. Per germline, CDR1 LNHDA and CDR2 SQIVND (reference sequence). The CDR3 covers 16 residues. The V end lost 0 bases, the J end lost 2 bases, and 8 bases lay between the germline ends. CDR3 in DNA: TGTGCCAGTAGTATAGATCCAGCGACTGGGGCCAACGTCCTGACTTTC. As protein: CASSIDPATGANVLTF.

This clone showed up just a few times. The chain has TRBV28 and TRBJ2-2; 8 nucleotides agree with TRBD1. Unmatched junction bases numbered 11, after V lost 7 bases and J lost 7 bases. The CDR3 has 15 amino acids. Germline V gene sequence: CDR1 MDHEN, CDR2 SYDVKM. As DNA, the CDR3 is TGTGCCAGCATTCGGGGGCCAGGGGGCGGCGGGGAGCTGTTTTTT. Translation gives CASIRGPGGGGELFF. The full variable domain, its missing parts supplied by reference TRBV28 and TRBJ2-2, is DVKVTQSSRYLVKRTGEKVFLECVQDMDHENMFWYRQDPGLGLRLIYFSYDVKMKEKGDIPEGYSVSREKKERFSLILESASTNQTSMYLCASIRGPGGGGELFFGEGSRLTVL.

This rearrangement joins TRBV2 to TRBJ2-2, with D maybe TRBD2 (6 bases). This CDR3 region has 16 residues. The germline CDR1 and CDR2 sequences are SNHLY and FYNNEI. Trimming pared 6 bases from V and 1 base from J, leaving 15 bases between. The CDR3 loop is CASSLNGGLNTGELFF. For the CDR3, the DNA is TGTGCCAGCAGCCTAAACGGGGGACTGAACACCGGGGAGCTGTTTTTT.

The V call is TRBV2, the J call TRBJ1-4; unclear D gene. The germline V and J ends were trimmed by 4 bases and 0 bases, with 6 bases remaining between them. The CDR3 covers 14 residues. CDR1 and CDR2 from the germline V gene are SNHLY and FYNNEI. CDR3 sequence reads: CASSASATNEKLFF. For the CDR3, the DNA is TGTGCCAGCAGTGCCAGTGCAACTAATGAAAAACTGTTTTTT. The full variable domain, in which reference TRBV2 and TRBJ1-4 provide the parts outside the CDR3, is EPEVTQTPSHQVTQMGQEVILRCVPISNHLYFYWYRQILGQKVEFLVSFYNNEISEKSEIFDDQFSVERPDGSNFTLKIRSTKLEDSAMYFCASSASATNEKLFFGSGTQLSVL.

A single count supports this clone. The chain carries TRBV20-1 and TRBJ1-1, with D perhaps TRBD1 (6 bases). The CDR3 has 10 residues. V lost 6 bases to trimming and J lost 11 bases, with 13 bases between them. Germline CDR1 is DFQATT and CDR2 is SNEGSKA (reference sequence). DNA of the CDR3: TGCAGTGCCTGGGGGGGCCGGGCTTTCTTT. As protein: CSAWGGRAFF.

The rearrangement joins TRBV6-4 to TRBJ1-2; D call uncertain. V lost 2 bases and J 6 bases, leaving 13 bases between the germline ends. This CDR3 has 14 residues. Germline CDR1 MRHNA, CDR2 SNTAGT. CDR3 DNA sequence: TGTGCCAGCAGTGACGGCCGGGAATCTGATGGCTACACCTTC. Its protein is CASSDGRESDGYTF.

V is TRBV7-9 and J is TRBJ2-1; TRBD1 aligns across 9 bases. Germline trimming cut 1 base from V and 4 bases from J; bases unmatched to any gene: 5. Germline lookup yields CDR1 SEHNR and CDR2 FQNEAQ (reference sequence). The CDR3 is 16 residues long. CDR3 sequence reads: CASSLGLGQGYNEQFF. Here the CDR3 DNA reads TGTGCCAGCAGCTTAGGACTCGGACAGGGGTACAATGAGCAGTTCTTC. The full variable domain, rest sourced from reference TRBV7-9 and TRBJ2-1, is DTGVSQNPRHKITKRGQNVTFRCDPISEHNRLYWYRQTLGQGPEFLTYFQNEAQLEKSRLLSDRFSAERPKGSFSTLEIQRTEQGDSAMYLCASSLGLGQGYNEQFFGPGTRLTVL.

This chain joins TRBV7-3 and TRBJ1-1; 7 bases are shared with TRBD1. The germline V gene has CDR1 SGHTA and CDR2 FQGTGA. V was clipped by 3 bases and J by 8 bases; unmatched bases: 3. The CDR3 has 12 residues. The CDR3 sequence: CASSLQTGEAFF. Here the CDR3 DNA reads TGTGCCAGCAGCTTGCAGACAGGGGAAGCTTTCTTT.